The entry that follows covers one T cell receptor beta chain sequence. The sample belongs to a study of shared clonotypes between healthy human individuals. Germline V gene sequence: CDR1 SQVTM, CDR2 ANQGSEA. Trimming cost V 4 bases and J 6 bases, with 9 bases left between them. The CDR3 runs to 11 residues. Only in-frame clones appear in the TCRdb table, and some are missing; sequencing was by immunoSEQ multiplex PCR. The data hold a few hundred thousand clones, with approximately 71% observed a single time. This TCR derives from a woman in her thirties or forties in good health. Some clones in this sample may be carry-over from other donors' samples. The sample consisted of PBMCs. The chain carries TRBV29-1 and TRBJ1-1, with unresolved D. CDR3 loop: CSVGKEAEAFF. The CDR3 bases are TGCAGCGTTGGTAAGGAAGCTGAAGCTTTCTTT.